One TCR beta chain is described in this entry. The count of this clone is one. Its antigen remains unidentified. Base qualities are not provided; no much larger clone lies one nucleotide away. This sample is part of a study of blood T cell repertoires in COVID-19 (TCRdb year 2020). Study-level background: Recovered participants in ImmuneRACE Cohort 3 were defined as having two consecutive negative NP/OP PCR tests, clearance from a healthcare professional, or resolution of symptoms. A freely available public database, intended as a resource for researchers studying the immune response to SARS-CoV-2, is where the repertoires were released. Deeply sampled blood TCRbeta repertoires from subjects exposed to, actively infected with, or recovered from COVID-19 were included in the dataset. The prospective study material was composed of cDNA or gDNA derived from T cells, B-cell-depleted T cells, or PBMCs. Samples covering the acute and convalescent phases of COVID-19 were provided by collaborators in the United States, Italy and Spain. Nearly every sample came with metadata listing a de-identified subject ID, COVID-19 status, age in years and sex. Where available, HLA class I and class II types were taken from metadata supplied by the sample provider and were not determined by assay-based typing. Samples came from the ongoing ImmuneRACE study (first 160 participants) plus 1,254 subjects from 6 global collaborators. What the authors observed across the whole study: Clinical and demographic metadata were provided uncurated, with the amount varying by source and participant.

Participants in the prospective study were enrolled through a virtual design, were aged about 18 to 90 years, and lived in about 25 United States geographic areas. Cohort assignment in the prospective study relied on participant-reported clinical history from a screening survey and a study questionnaire. Mobile phlebotomists in the prospective study collected whole blood, serum and a nasopharyngeal or oropharyngeal swab from every participant. Additional blood draws and questionnaires over a roughly two-month period could optionally be provided by prospective study participants. Before DNA extraction, prospective study blood samples were shipped either frozen or at room temperature. The immunoSEQ Assay, a bias-controlled multiplex PCR, was used to amplify TCRbeta CDR3 regions from genomic DNA. Processing in the source paper ran as follows. The number of nucleated cells in each sample was estimated by amplification of reference gene primers within the assay. To quantify the absolute abundance of each unique TCRbeta CDR3 rearrangement, sequence reads were collapsed and filtered. Productive Simpson clonality was computed per sample as the square root of Simpson's diversity index over productive rearrangements. Sourced from immuneACCESS, this table was stored by TCRdb with only in-frame sequences that have V and J called. A share of the clones is absent; for the studies checked, an unresolved V gene accounts for under half, and the remainder has no known explanation. V, J and clone size derive from that table, while D and trimming were established from the DNA sequence. This sample gives a few hundred thousand clones in total; 87% of them show up just once. The ten largest account for approximately 1.9% of the sample.

This receptor was taken from a man in his forties or fifties in a cohort exposed to, infected with or recovered from COVID-19 (not recorded which). The sequencing input was PBMCs or T cells enriched from blood (not recorded which).

CDR3 loop: CASSRDRGDTEAFF. The DNA sequence reads TGTGCCAGCTCCCGGGACAGGGGGGACACTGAAGCTTTCTTT. The V and J segments used are TRBV18 and TRBJ1-1; a stretch of 11 junction bases matches TRBD1. Relative to germline, V is missing 6 bases and J is missing 3 bases, with 3 bases of the junction outside any gene match. The CDR3 contains 14 residues, cysteine and phenylalanine counted. Solely the CDR3 DNA is kept, with 42 bases framed from the first base. The germline V gene specifies KGHSH as CDR1 and LQKENI as CDR2.